These T cell receptor beta chains were read from a single sample in a study of blood T cell repertoires in COVID-19. Using immunoSEQ multiplex PCR, the repertoire was profiled, and TCRdb retains in-frame clones only, with some absent. The table lists fewer than 250,000 clones, 80% to 90% of them singletons. Sample: peripheral blood. These receptors came from a woman between 45 and 65 years old with acute or convalescent COVID-19. Both conserved end residues are part of each CDR3. Each record gives: CDR3 DNA, CDR3 protein, clone size, V gene, D gene, J gene. The D gene is left open where the match is weak. Clone size appears in some rows only: once, few, many, or a class for an expanded clone.

cdr3_nt: TGTGCCAGCAGTTCTCAGACAGAAAATTCACCCCTCCACTTT
cdr3_aa: CASSSQTENSPLHF
clone_size: -
v_call: TRBV6-5
d_call: -
j_call: TRBJ1-6

cdr3_nt: TGTGCCAGCAGCTTACTAGCGGGGGGGCCAGAGACCCAGTACTTC
cdr3_aa: CASSLLAGGPETQYF
clone_size: -
v_call: TRBV7-3
d_call: TRBD2
j_call: TRBJ2-5

cdr3_nt: TGTGCCAGCAGCAGGACAAGGGACTCCTACGAGCAGTACTTC
cdr3_aa: CASSRTRDSYEQYF
clone_size: -
v_call: TRBV27
d_call: -
j_call: TRBJ2-7

cdr3_nt: TGTGCCATCAGCCCGCAACCCCCAAGGGCGGGGGTGTACAATGAGCAGTTCTTC
cdr3_aa: CAISPQPPRAGVYNEQFF
clone_size: -
v_call: TRBV10-3
d_call: TRBD2
j_call: TRBJ2-1

cdr3_nt: TGTGCCAGCACTGCGGGAGTACTTGATGAGCAGTTCTTC
cdr3_aa: CASTAGVLDEQFF
clone_size: -
v_call: TRBV3-1/TRBV3-2
d_call: TRBD2
j_call: TRBJ2-1

cdr3_nt: TGTGCCAGCAGCGGCAGGGAGGGGCAGCCCCAGCATTTT
cdr3_aa: CASSGREGQPQHF
clone_size: -
v_call: TRBV6-2/TRBV6-3
d_call: -
j_call: TRBJ1-5

cdr3_nt: TGTGCCAGCAGCTCCAGGCTTGGGGGGGAAGAGACCCAGTACTTC
cdr3_aa: CASSSRLGGEETQYF
clone_size: -
v_call: TRBV5-4
d_call: TRBD2
j_call: TRBJ2-5

cdr3_nt: TGTGCCAGCAGTCCGAGGACAGGGGCACACTATGGCTACACCTTC
cdr3_aa: CASSPRTGAHYGYTF
clone_size: -
v_call: TRBV6-2/TRBV6-3
d_call: TRBD1
j_call: TRBJ1-2

cdr3_nt: TGCGCCAGCAGCCGAAAGACTAGCGGGGGGGCTCGAATAGGCACCGGGGAGCTGTTTTTT
cdr3_aa: CASSRKTSGGARIGTGELFF
clone_size: -
v_call: TRBV4-3
d_call: TRBD2
j_call: TRBJ2-2

cdr3_nt: TGTGCCAGCAGCCCCGGGCGGGGTGAAAAACTGTTTTTT
cdr3_aa: CASSPGRGEKLFF
clone_size: -
v_call: TRBV5-4
d_call: -
j_call: TRBJ1-4

cdr3_nt: TGTGCCAGCAGTTGGACTAGCGGGGGTAAAGAGACCCAGTACTTC
cdr3_aa: CASSWTSGGKETQYF
clone_size: -
v_call: TRBV7-2
d_call: TRBD2
j_call: TRBJ2-5

cdr3_nt: TGTGCCACCAGCAGAGATGCGGGGAGCTATGGCTACACCTTC
cdr3_aa: CATSRDAGSYGYTF
clone_size: -
v_call: TRBV15
d_call: -
j_call: TRBJ1-2

cdr3_nt: TGTGCCAGCAGCTCGGGGGTACAAGAGACCCAGTACTTC
cdr3_aa: CASSSGVQETQYF
clone_size: -
v_call: TRBV3-1/TRBV3-2
d_call: -
j_call: TRBJ2-5

cdr3_nt: TGTGCCAGCAGGCGTAATAATGGCTACACCTTC
cdr3_aa: CASRRNNGYTF
clone_size: -
v_call: TRBV6-5
d_call: -
j_call: TRBJ1-2

cdr3_nt: TGTGCTAGTGGTTTGGGGATCCGGGGGGCCCACGAAACAGATACGCAGTATTTT
cdr3_aa: CASGLGIRGAHETDTQYF
clone_size: -
v_call: TRBV12-5
d_call: -
j_call: TRBJ2-3

cdr3_nt: TGTGCCAGCCTCTCCAGGGGTTACGAGCAGTACTTC
cdr3_aa: CASLSRGYEQYF
clone_size: -
v_call: TRBV25-1
d_call: -
j_call: TRBJ2-7

cdr3_nt: TGTGCCAGCTCCTCCTTCCGGGGGGGAACCGGGGAGCTGTTTTTT
cdr3_aa: CASSSFRGGTGELFF
clone_size: -
v_call: TRBV6-6
d_call: TRBD2
j_call: TRBJ2-2

cdr3_nt: TGCGCCAGCACCGTAGACAGCCCCGGCACAGATACGCAGTATTTT
cdr3_aa: CASTVDSPGTDTQYF
clone_size: -
v_call: TRBV5-1
d_call: -
j_call: TRBJ2-3

cdr3_nt: TGTGCCAGTAGCTATGTGACAGGAAATCAGCCCCAGCATTTT
cdr3_aa: CASSYVTGNQPQHF
clone_size: -
v_call: TRBV19
d_call: -
j_call: TRBJ1-5

cdr3_nt: TGTGCCAATCCTGAACAGGGAGTTACAGATACGCAGTATTTT
cdr3_aa: CANPEQGVTDTQYF
clone_size: -
v_call: TRBV3-1/TRBV3-2
d_call: -
j_call: TRBJ2-3

cdr3_nt: TGTGCCAGCAGTTACTCGCTCTCGAGTGCGGTGGCAGATACGCAGTATTTT
cdr3_aa: CASSYSLSSAVADTQYF
clone_size: -
v_call: TRBV6-2/TRBV6-3
d_call: -
j_call: TRBJ2-3

cdr3_nt: TGTGCCAGTAGGGCGGGAGGGAAAGAGACCCAGTACTTC
cdr3_aa: CASRAGGKETQYF
clone_size: -
v_call: TRBV19
d_call: TRBD2
j_call: TRBJ2-5

cdr3_nt: TGTGCCTGGAGCCTTGGGGGACAGGGGACTAACTATGGCTACACCTTC
cdr3_aa: CAWSLGGQGTNYGYTF
clone_size: -
v_call: TRBV30
d_call: TRBD1
j_call: TRBJ1-2

cdr3_nt: TGCGCCAGCAGCCAAGACAGGGGAAGAGGGGACACTGAAGCTTTCTTT
cdr3_aa: CASSQDRGRGDTEAFF
clone_size: -
v_call: TRBV4-3
d_call: -
j_call: TRBJ1-1

cdr3_nt: TGCGCCAGCAGCCAAGCTATGTCCAGGACTAGCGGGGTCTACGAGCAGTACTTC
cdr3_aa: CASSQAMSRTSGVYEQYF
clone_size: -
v_call: TRBV4-3
d_call: TRBD2
j_call: TRBJ2-7

cdr3_nt: TGTGCCAGCAGCGGCCCTTCAAAGACCCAGTACTTC
cdr3_aa: CASSGPSKTQYF
clone_size: -
v_call: TRBV6-2/TRBV6-3
d_call: -
j_call: TRBJ2-5

cdr3_nt: TGTGCCAGTAGTATCATAGCGGTCGGAGCAGATACGCAGTATTTT
cdr3_aa: CASSIIAVGADTQYF
clone_size: once
v_call: TRBV19
d_call: -
j_call: TRBJ2-3

cdr3_nt: TGTGCCAGCAGCCAGAGAAAAAATAATTCACCCCTCCACTTT
cdr3_aa: CASSQRKNNSPLHF
clone_size: -
v_call: TRBV3-1/TRBV3-2
d_call: -
j_call: TRBJ1-6

cdr3_nt: TGTGCCAGCGGCCGGGACAGCTACACTGAAGCTTTCTTT
cdr3_aa: CASGRDSYTEAFF
clone_size: -
v_call: TRBV2
d_call: TRBD1
j_call: TRBJ1-1

cdr3_nt: TGCGCCAGCAGGCTGACGGAGAATAGCAATCAGCCCCAGCATTTT
cdr3_aa: CASRLTENSNQPQHF
clone_size: -
v_call: TRBV4-1
d_call: -
j_call: TRBJ1-5

cdr3_nt: TGTGCCAGTAGTCCCTCGGACATTTGGCCTAGCTCCTACGAGCAGTACTTC
cdr3_aa: CASSPSDIWPSSYEQYF
clone_size: -
v_call: TRBV19
d_call: -
j_call: TRBJ2-7

cdr3_nt: TGCGCCAGCAGTGACAGGGGCGCCTGGTATGGCTACACCTTC
cdr3_aa: CASSDRGAWYGYTF
clone_size: -
v_call: TRBV10-2
d_call: -
j_call: TRBJ1-2

cdr3_nt: TGTGCCAGCAGTATCCGGGAGACTTCACCCCTCCACTTT
cdr3_aa: CASSIRETSPLHF
clone_size: -
v_call: TRBV12-3/TRBV12-4
d_call: -
j_call: TRBJ1-6

cdr3_nt: TGTGCCAGCAGCTTTAAACTAGCAGATACGCAGTATTTT
cdr3_aa: CASSFKLADTQYF
clone_size: many
v_call: TRBV7-2
d_call: -
j_call: TRBJ2-3